This T cell receptor beta chain was retrieved from a study of early T cells in non-severe SARS-CoV-2 infection. Study in general: Chains were unpaired, as sequencing was done on bulk RNA from unsorted whole blood. Points from the study as a whole: The matching step, a VDJdb search, favored anti-spike CD8 responses and missed private and CD4 specificities.

Molecules of cDNA were individually given unique molecular identifiers that were attached to them. TCRdb independently ran MiXCR on the 5' RACE reads; one entry per CDR3 protein. In the table there are tens of thousands of distinct CDR3 sequences, about 10% of which are singletons. Trimming stripped 2 bases from V and 4 bases from J, with 12 bases between. This CDR3 has 14 amino acids. Germline loops: CDR1 SGHAT, CDR2 FQNNGV. Many counts were recorded for this clonotype. Its antigen is as yet unknown. The sequence was collected from an adult who was a healthcare worker with PCR-confirmed SARS-CoV-2 infection or an uninfected control (not recorded which). Sequencing used whole blood. The gene calls are TRBV11-2 and TRBJ2-7, with D unclear. The CDR3 DNA is TGTGCCAGCAGCTTAAGGTCAGCCTTTTACGAGCAGTACTTC. Protein product: CASSLRSAFYEQYF.